These 30 T cell receptor beta chains were all obtained from the same sample, sequenced in a study of spatial heterogeneity in lung cancer. Findings and caveats of the study: Tumor mutation count correlated with how many alpha and beta TCRs expanded intratumorally.

Indicated time point: sample taken at primary tumor resection. Their recognized antigens are unknown. MiXCR was run by TCRdb on the 5' RACE reads, yielding one entry per CDR3 protein. The sample includes about 22,000 distinct CDR3 sequences, 2.8% of them seen just once. The input for sequencing was lung tumor tissue, taken at surgery. Receptors originate from a male donor with early-stage non-small cell lung cancer.

This clonotype was detected ten times or more. The chain links TRBV20-1 to TRBJ1-5, with a tentative D call TRBD1 (5 bases). V lost 3 bases to trimming and J lost 3 bases, with 15 bases between them. CDR3 length: 15 amino acids. From germline, CDR1 is DFQATT and CDR2 SNEGSKA (reference sequence). CDR3 sequence reads: CSARPGPFNNQPQHF. The DNA of the CDR3 is TGCAGTGCTAGGCCGGGACCGTTTAACAATCAGCCCCAGCATTTT.

This clonotype was seen many times. The CDR3 DNA is TGCAGCGTAGCTAGCGGGAGGGGCGCGGACGAGCAGTACTTC. It translates to CSVASGRGADEQYF. The chain joins TRBV29-1 to TRBJ2-7; TRBD2 agrees at 12 bases. V shed 6 bases, J shed 5 bases, and the junction held 8 bases outside the gene matches. Germline CDR1 and CDR2: SQVTM and ANQGSEA. This CDR3 has 14 amino acids.

This clonotype is labeled medium-sized. This chain connects TRBV20-1 to TRBJ1-1; D gene unclear. The CDR3 contains 13 residues. Deletions cut 6 bases from V and 2 bases from J, with 13 bases between. Germline V gene data show CDR1 as DFQATT and CDR2 as SNEGSKA (reference sequence). The CDR3 DNA sequence: TGCAGTGCCCTACCCCACAGTAACACTGAAGCTTTCTTT. Translation: CSALPHSNTEAFF.

This clonotype was seen many times. The chain employs TRBV7-9 and TRBJ2-1; D ambiguous. The ends were cut back, 1 base at V and 9 bases at J, with 7 bases in the middle. Germline V lookup: CDR1 SEHNR, CDR2 FQNEAQ (reference sequence). This CDR3 is built from 12 residues. CDR3 nucleotide sequence: TGTGCCAGCAGCTTAGATGTAGGTGAGCAGTTCTTC. Encoded protein: CASSLDVGEQFF.

This clonotype was counted at least ten times. V and J are TRBV4-1 and TRBJ2-1; D is perhaps TRBD2 (5 bases). Per germline, CDR1 MGHRA and CDR2 YSYEKL. Trimming pared 0 bases from V and 5 bases from J, leaving 14 bases between. This CDR3 spans 16 amino acids. CDR3 in DNA: TGCGCCAGCAGCCAAGACAGGACTGGGCGGGACAATGAGCAGTTCTTC. Translated, it gives CASSQDRTGRDNEQFF.

This clonotype was detected many times. The chain couples TRBV6-5 to TRBJ2-7; perhaps TRBD2 as D (5 bases). V was cut by 5 bases and J by 5 bases, with 7 bases left in between. CDR1 is MNHEY, CDR2 SVGAGI, per germline. This CDR3 has 11 amino acids. CDR3 DNA: TGTGCCAGCAGTGGAGGTAACGAGCAGTACTTC. This translates into CASSGGNEQYF.

The sample holds many counts of this clonotype. The CDR3 reads CSATPGQGATDTQYF. The CDR3 region has the DNA TGCAGTGCTACCCCGGGACAGGGGGCCACAGATACGCAGTATTTT. The gene calls are TRBV20-1 and TRBJ2-3; 12 bases fit TRBD1. The CDR3 is 15 residues long. V lost 4 bases and J lost 2; bases outside the gene matches: 4. Germline CDR1 reads DFQATT; CDR2 reads SNEGSKA (reference sequence).

This clonotype has at least ten counts. The CDR3 DNA sequence: TGCGCCAGCACCCTGGGACAGGTGAACACTGAAGCTTTCTTT. It translates to CASTLGQVNTEAFF. The V and J genes are TRBV5-1 and TRBJ1-1; 8 bases align to TRBD1. The CDR3 consists of 14 residues. V lost 6 bases to trimming and J lost 0 bases; unmatched junction nucleotides: 4. The germline gives CDR1 SGHRS, CDR2 YFSETQ.

This clonotype was counted many times. The V gene is TRBV27, the J gene TRBJ2-5; 12 bases align to TRBD2. The CDR3 runs 18 residues. CDR1 is MNHEY and CDR2 is SMNVEV in the germline V gene (reference sequence). The trim removed 2 bases at V and 0 bases at J, leaving 7 bases unmatched. CDR3 in DNA: TGTGCCAGCAGTTTAAGGTCTAGCGGGAGGGGGTACCAAGAGACCCAGTACTTC. Translating it yields CASSLRSSGRGYQETQYF.

This clonotype was seen many times. The rearrangement joins TRBV12-3 or TRBV12-4 to TRBJ1-2, with D possibly matching TRBD1 (6 bases). CDR3 size: 15 residues. Trimming took off 5 bases at V and 4 bases at J, with 17 bases between the two ends. CDR3 sequence reads: CASSPTQGGVYGYTF. The DNA for the CDR3 is TGTGCCAGCAGTCCGACCCAAGGGGGGGTCTATGGCTACACCTTC.

There are many counts of this clonotype. V and J are TRBV18 and TRBJ2-1; tentative D call: TRBD2 (5 bases). The length of the CDR3 is 13 residues. Trimming left V 6 bases short and J 5 bases short, with 11 bases between. In germline, CDR1 is KGHSH, CDR2 LQKENI. The DNA for the CDR3 is TGTGCCAGCTCCGAAACTAGGAACAATGAGCAGTTCTTC. This translates into CASSETRNNEQFF.

This clonotype came up many times. The V call is TRBV7-9, the J call TRBJ1-4, with D hard to call. Looked up from germline, CDR1 is SEHNR and CDR2 is FQNEAQ (reference sequence). V was shortened by 5 bases and J by 8 bases, with 18 bases between the two germline ends. This CDR3 contains 15 residues. For the CDR3, the DNA is TGTGCCAGCAGCCCAGGCAAGGCCATAGGGGAAAAACTGTTTTTT. Protein product: CASSPGKAIGEKLFF.

There are many counts of this clonotype. The V and J genes are TRBV5-4 and TRBJ2-7; TRBD2 aligns across 10 bases. The junction had 4 bases not matched to a gene; V was cut back by 0 bases and J by 1 base. In germline, CDR1 is SGHNT, CDR2 YYREEE (reference sequence). The CDR3 contains 16 residues. CDR3 in amino acids: CASSLGGLAASYEQYF. CDR3 sequence (DNA): TGTGCCAGCAGCTTGGGAGGACTAGCGGCATCCTACGAGCAGTACTTC. Together with reference TRBV5-4 and TRBJ2-7, the CDR3 gives the full variable domain: ETGVTQSPTHLIKTRGQQVTLRCSSQSGHNTVSWYQQALGQGPQFIFQYYREEENGRGNFPPRFSGLQFPNYSSELNVNALELDDSALYLCASSLGGLAASYEQYFGPGTRLTVT.

This clonotype was counted many times. The CDR3 reads CATTGPISYNEQFF. The DNA for the CDR3 is TGTGCCACCACGGGACCGATATCCTACAATGAGCAGTTCTTC. This chain joins TRBV6-2 or TRBV6-3 and TRBJ2-1, with D perhaps assigned TRBD1 or TRBD2 (5 bases each). Germline V lookup: CDR1 MNHEY, CDR2 SVGEGT. CDR3 length: 14 residues. Trimming pared 10 bases from V and 1 base from J, leaving 14 bases between.

This clonotype was picked up many times. The chain is built from TRBV20-1 and TRBJ1-1; maybe TRBD1 (5 bases). V was cut by 2 bases and J by 7 bases, with 17 bases left in between. This CDR3 region has 14 residues. Germline CDR1 reads DFQATT; CDR2 reads SNEGSKA (reference sequence). CDR3 protein: CSARLGQGRGEAFF. The CDR3 bases are TGCAGTGCTAGACTCGGCCAGGGAAGGGGTGAAGCTTTCTTT.

This clonotype was seen many times. The chain combines TRBV27 with TRBJ1-1; 9 bases match TRBD1. The CDR3 consists of 14 residues. Trimming at V came to 5 bases and at J to 4 bases, leaving 5 bases not matched to a gene. Germline V gene sequence: CDR1 MNHEY, CDR2 SMNVEV (reference sequence). DNA for the CDR3: TGTGCCAGCAGTCTGGACAGGGGAGTCACTGAAGCTTTCTTT. As protein: CASSLDRGVTEAFF.

Relative to its sample, this clonotype is medium-sized. The junction shows a germline mismatch at one end, possibly a read error. The gene calls are TRBV5-1 and TRBJ2-5, with D unclear. The CDR3 loop spans 11 amino acids. Germline V CDR1 and CDR2: SGHRS, YFSETQ. Written as DNA, the CDR3 is TGTGCCAGCTCAAGCCAAGAGACCCAGTACTTC. As protein: CASSSQETQYF.

Many counts were recorded for this clonotype. The chain has TRBV28 and TRBJ2-2, with D perhaps TRBD2 (6 bases). Trimming cost V 7 bases and J 1 base, with 7 bases left between them. This CDR3 spans 13 amino acids. CDR1 and CDR2 from the germline V gene are MDHEN and SYDVKM. The chain's CDR3 is CASKEGNTGELFF. Written as DNA, the CDR3 is TGTGCCAGCAAGGAGGGGAACACCGGGGAGCTGTTTTTT.

This clonotype was detected many times. The junction departs from the called germline gene at one end, perhaps through a read error. The chain couples TRBV4-1 to TRBJ2-2; 13 nucleotides match TRBD2. The length of the CDR3 is 14 residues. The V gene's germline CDR1 is MGHRA and CDR2 YSYEKL. DNA for the CDR3: TGCGCCAGCAGCCTTCGACTAGCGGGAGGACCCCCGGGTTTT. The encoded protein is CASSLRLAGGPPGF.

This clonotype was seen at least ten times. V gene TRBV20-1 combines with J gene TRBJ2-1; possibly TRBD1 or TRBD2 for D (5 bases each). Trimming took 2 bases from V and 8 from J, leaving 22 bases between them. Per the germline V gene, CDR1 is DFQATT and CDR2 is SNEGSKA (reference sequence). The CDR3 extends over 16 amino acids. The CDR3 sequence is CSARLDSFLVGDEQFF. As DNA, the CDR3 is TGCAGTGCTAGACTAGACTCTTTTTTGGTGGGGGATGAGCAGTTCTTC.

This clonotype occurred many times. This sequence joins TRBV4-2 and TRBJ1-1; possible D gene TRBD1, 5 bases. The germline V gene has CDR1 LGHNA and CDR2 YNFKEQ. V was trimmed by 3 bases and J by 0 bases, leaving 8 bases between them. The CDR3 is 14 amino acids. Written as DNA, the CDR3 is TGTGCCAGCAGCCAGCGACAGATGAACACTGAAGCTTTCTTT. Protein product: CASSQRQMNTEAFF.

This clonotype came up many times. The rearrangement links TRBV29-1 to TRBJ2-1; D perhaps matches TRBD2 (6 bases). The V gene's germline CDR1 is SQVTM and CDR2 ANQGSEA. Trimming removed 0 bases at V and 0 bases at J, with 15 bases between. The CDR3 contains 17 residues. The CDR3 loop reads CSVEEKEGLHSYNEQFF. The DNA of the CDR3 is TGCAGCGTTGAAGAAAAGGAGGGATTACACTCCTACAATGAGCAGTTCTTC.

This clonotype was picked up many times. The CDR3 reads CASSCGLADTDTQYF. Written as DNA, the CDR3 is TGTGCCAGCTCTTGCGGACTAGCGGACACAGATACGCAGTATTTT. The chain recombines TRBV7-4 with TRBJ2-3, with 10 bases that match TRBD2. Germline CDR1 and CDR2: SGHVT and SQSDAQ. The CDR3 has 15 amino acids. Trimming removed 8 bases from V and 2 bases from J; junction bases left unmatched: 7.

This clonotype was picked up many times. The chain has TRBV20-1 and TRBJ2-3, with TRBD2 matching 13 bases. The CDR3 consists of 15 residues. The germline V gene encodes CDR1 DFQATT and CDR2 SNEGSKA (reference sequence). Trimming at V came to 6 bases and at J to 3 bases, leaving 6 bases not matched to a gene. The CDR3 protein is CSAEGTSGKTDTQYF. The DNA of the CDR3 is TGCAGTGCAGAGGGGACTAGCGGGAAGACAGATACGCAGTATTTT.

Many counts were recorded for this clonotype. V is TRBV14 and J is TRBJ2-2; weak D call: TRBD2 (6 bases). Trimming removed 0 bases from V and 5 bases from J, with 13 bases in between. CDR1 is SGHDN, CDR2 FVKESK, per germline. CDR3 size: 16 residues. The CDR3 loop is CASSQEGGKPTGELFF. For the CDR3, the DNA is TGTGCCAGCAGCCAAGAGGGCGGGAAGCCTACCGGGGAGCTGTTTTTT.

This clonotype was counted ten times or more. CDR3 nucleotide sequence: TGTGCCAGCAGCAGGGGACAGGGGCAGTACACTGAAGCTTTCTTT. Protein sequence: CASSRGQGQYTEAFF. This chain uses TRBV7-2 with TRBJ1-1; TRBD1 aligns across 10 bases. CDR3 length: 15 amino acids. Germline-derived CDR1 and CDR2 are SGHTA and FQGNSA. With V trimmed by 5 bases and J by 3 bases, 6 bases remained unmatched.

This clonotype has at least ten counts. Germline is not matched at one junction end, which may reflect a read error. This chain links TRBV28 with TRBJ2-1, with 9 bases fitting TRBD1. The CDR3 is made up of 13 amino acids. Germline V lookup: CDR1 MDHEN, CDR2 SYDVKM. The CDR3 region has the DNA TGTGCCAGCAGTTTTCCCGGGACAGGGCTCCTCATCTTC. Encoded protein: CASSFPGTGLLIF.

This clonotype has at least ten counts. V gene TRBV29-1 combines with J gene TRBJ2-7, with TRBD1 as a possible D gene (5 bases). Germline assignment: CDR1 SQVTM and CDR2 ANQGSEA. The CDR3 extends over 11 amino acids. The V end was cut by 6 bases, the J end by 3 bases, with 9 bases between. The CDR3 sequence: CSVSRGYEQYF. DNA for the CDR3: TGCAGCGTATCAAGGGGCTACGAGCAGTACTTC.

This clonotype was seen at least ten times. The chain carries TRBV4-1 and TRBJ2-3, with TRBD2 matching over 10 bases. The V and J ends lost 3 bases and 3 bases, in that order; junction bases with no gene match: 3. Germline lookup yields CDR1 MGHRA and CDR2 YSYEKL. The CDR3 loop spans 15 amino acids. The CDR3 region has the DNA TGCGCCAGCAGCCAGGCGGGACTAGCGACAGATACGCAGTATTTT. Amino acids: CASSQAGLATDTQYF.

Many counts were recorded for this clonotype. The rearrangement uses TRBV2 and TRBJ1-2; D gene unclear. The CDR3 covers 13 residues. Germline CDR1 reads SNHLY; CDR2 reads FYNNEI. The V end lost 4 bases, the J end lost 3 bases, and 9 bases lay between the germline ends. Here the CDR3 reads CASSGSGYYGYTF. In DNA form, the CDR3 reads TGTGCCAGCAGTGGGTCCGGGTACTATGGCTACACCTTC. Full variable domain (remainder filled in from reference TRBV2 and TRBJ1-2): EPEVTQTPSHQVTQMGQEVILRCVPISNHLYFYWYRQILGQKVEFLVSFYNNEISEKSEIFDDQFSVERPDGSNFTLKIRSTKLEDSAMYFCASSGSGYYGYTFGSGTRLTVV.